This T cell receptor beta chain was documented in a study of tumor and adjacent non-tumor tissue in lung cancer. About the research overall: Samples averaged about 4.3 million productive TCRbeta reads each. Findings and caveats of the study: Higher tumor TCR diversity was associated with shorter survival. Top 100 clones took a larger repertoire share in normal lung.

The library came from three nested PCR rounds adapted from ARM-PCR protocols. In TCRdb, the multiplex PCR reads were re-called with MiXCR into one record per CDR3 protein. The profile covers about 79,000 distinct CDR3 sequences, with 55% to 75% appearing a single time and about 9.5% taken by the ten largest. This sample's RNA came from whole unsorted tissue. Turning to this clonotype: Its specificity is not known.

The material sequenced was lung tumor tissue. This TCR was recovered from a woman aged 35 to 49 with non-small cell lung cancer.

CDR3 in amino acids: CASSVSGSNQPQHF. The CDR3 DNA follows: TGTGCCAGCAGCGTGTCAGGGAGCAATCAGCCCCAGCATTTT. The rearrangement links TRBV7-6 to TRBJ1-5, with TRBD1 as a possible D gene (5 bases). The ends were cut back, 5 bases at V and 1 base at J, with 9 bases in the middle. The CDR3 extends over 14 amino acids. Germline V gene data show CDR1 as SGHVS and CDR2 as FNYEAQ.